One sample yielded the 17 T cell receptor beta chains listed below, sequenced in a study of blood T cell repertoires in COVID-19. Here immunoSEQ multiplex PCR was the method, and the copy in TCRdb shows in-frame clones only, minus some. The data contain over 300,000 clones, roughly 85% of them singletons. The specimen sequenced was peripheral blood. The source is a human donor in a cohort sampled during active COVID-19.

V and J are TRBV12-3 or TRBV12-4 and TRBJ1-2; TRBD1 might be the D (6 bases). The CDR3 runs 12 residues. V was cut by 8 bases and J by 3 bases, with 10 bases left in between. CDR3 DNA sequence: TGTGCCAGCGGGCGGGGGCACTATGGCTACACCTTC. Its translation is CASGRGHYGYTF.

This sequence joins TRBV5-4 and TRBJ1-2; a weak D match, TRBD1 (6 bases). Trimming cost V 1 base and J 6 bases, with 16 bases left between them. Germline V gene data show CDR1 as SGHNT and CDR2 as YYREEE (reference sequence). The CDR3 runs 15 residues. CDR3 in amino acids: CASSLLGPTGNGYTF. For the CDR3, the DNA is TGTGCCAGCAGCTTGTTGGGCCCGACAGGAAATGGCTACACCTTC. Variable domain in full (rest from reference TRBV5-4 and TRBJ1-2): ETGVTQSPTHLIKTRGQQVTLRCSSQSGHNTVSWYQQALGQGPQFIFQYYREEENGRGNFPPRFSGLQFPNYSSELNVNALELDDSALYLCASSLLGPTGNGYTFGSGTRLTVV.

The V gene is TRBV3-1 (or the pseudogene TRBV3-2), the J gene TRBJ2-3, with 7 positions matching TRBD2. Germline V gene sequence: CDR1 LGHDT, CDR2 YNNKEL (reference sequence). The CDR3 contains 16 residues. V lost 0 bases, J lost 7 bases, and 10 bases stayed unmatched. Written as DNA, the CDR3 is TGTGCCAGCAGCCAAGAATTAGGGGAGGGGAGCTATACGCAGTATTTT. It is translated as CASSQELGEGSYTQYF.

J is TRBJ2-7 and V is TRBV5-1; D possibly corresponds to TRBD1 (5 bases). The ends were cut back, 0 bases at V and 6 bases at J, with 7 bases in the middle. The CDR3 contains 12 residues. CDR1 and CDR2 from the germline V gene are SGHRS and YFSETQ. DNA of the CDR3: TGCGCCAGCAGCTTGGGTCAGGGCGAGCAGTACTTC. Protein product: CASSLGQGEQYF.

J is TRBJ2-5 and V is TRBV5-4; tentatively, D is TRBD1 (6 bases). Germline assignment: CDR1 SGHNT and CDR2 YYREEE (reference sequence). Trimming stripped 4 bases from V and 1 base from J, with 11 bases between. The CDR3 runs to 14 residues. CDR3 in amino acids: CASSQHRVQETQYF. Here the CDR3 DNA reads TGTGCCAGCAGCCAACACAGGGTCCAAGAGACCCAGTACTTC. Using reference TRBV5-4 and TRBJ2-5 for the parts outside the CDR3, the full variable domain is ETGVTQSPTHLIKTRGQQVTLRCSSQSGHNTVSWYQQALGQGPQFIFQYYREEENGRGNFPPRFSGLQFPNYSSELNVNALELDDSALYLCASSQHRVQETQYFGPGTRLLVL.

This clone has only a few counts. This chain connects TRBV24-1 to TRBJ2-7, with 10 nucleotides matching TRBD1. The CDR3 is 17 residues long. Germline lookup yields CDR1 KGHDR and CDR2 SFDVKD. After removal of 4 bases from V and 5 bases from J, the junction contained 13 bases not matched to a gene. CDR3 sequence reads: CATSDYAPGTGVHEQYF. CDR3 in DNA: TGTGCCACCAGTGACTACGCGCCCGGGACAGGGGTTCACGAGCAGTACTTC.

The chain links TRBV6-1 to TRBJ2-5, with D unclear. V lost 2 bases and J 4 bases, leaving 5 bases between the germline ends. The CDR3 loop spans 12 amino acids. Germline CDR1 is MNHNS and CDR2 is SASEGT. This CDR3 is CASSERGETQYF. The CDR3 coding sequence is TGTGCCAGCAGTGAACGAGGAGAGACCCAGTACTTC.

In DNA, the CDR3 is TGTGCCAGCAGCCTCCTAAATGAAGCTTTCTTT. Protein: CASSLLNEAFF. The gene calls are TRBV7-8 and TRBJ1-1; D is undetermined. The V gene's germline CDR1 is SGHVS and CDR2 FQNEAQ. This CDR3 has 11 residues. Trimming stripped 5 bases from V and 7 bases from J, with 8 bases between.

The chain combines TRBV9 with TRBJ2-3; 7 bases map to TRBD1. Per the germline V gene, CDR1 is SGDLS and CDR2 is YYNGEE. CDR3 size: 15 residues. With 4 bases clipped from V and 2 bases from J, the junction kept 7 bases outside the gene matches. CDR3 sequence (DNA): TGTGCCAGCAGCAAGACAGGGATGGCCACAGATACGCAGTATTTT. This translates into CASSKTGMATDTQYF.

The V gene is TRBV12-5, the J gene TRBJ2-7; D is ambiguous. The CDR3 has 9 amino acids. The germline V gene has CDR1 LGHNT and CDR2 FRNRAP. V lost 4 bases to trimming and J lost 9 bases, with 4 bases between them. The CDR3 sequence: CASGSPQYF. CDR3 nucleotides: TGTGCTAGTGGTTCTCCGCAGTACTTC.

The chain employs TRBV19 and TRBJ2-7; 8 bases agree with TRBD2. The CDR3 spans 14 residues. V shed 5 bases and J 3 bases; nucleotides not matched to a gene: 6. Germline CDR1 and CDR2: LNHDA and SQIVND (reference sequence). CDR3 DNA sequence: TGTGCCAGTAGTCCCCGGGGGGGACTCTACGAGCAGTACTTC. Translating it yields CASSPRGGLYEQYF. Supplemented by reference TRBV19 and TRBJ2-7, the full variable domain reads DGGITQSPKYLFRKEGQNVTLSCEQNLNHDAMYWYRQDPGQGLRLIYYSQIVNDFQKGDIAEGYSVSREKKESFPLTVTSAQKNPTAFYLCASSPRGGLYEQYFGPGTRLTVT.

V is TRBV12-5 and J is TRBJ1-1; D uncertain. V was clipped by 7 bases and J by 10 bases, with 16 bases between them. Looked up from germline, CDR1 is LGHNT and CDR2 is FRNRAP. The CDR3 extends over 12 amino acids. As DNA, the CDR3 is TGTGCTAGTGAACAGAATCCCGATAGAGCTTTCTTT. This encodes CASEQNPDRAFF.

The chain has TRBV27 and TRBJ1-5; 10 nucleotides agree with TRBD1. The CDR3 runs to 15 residues. V lost 4 bases, J lost 5 bases, and 5 bases stayed unmatched. Germline CDR1 reads MNHEY; CDR2 reads SMNVEV (reference sequence). CDR3 protein: CASSSRDRGYQPQHF. For the CDR3, the DNA is TGTGCCAGCAGTTCCCGGGACAGGGGTTATCAGCCCCAGCATTTT.

The J gene is TRBJ2-7, the V gene TRBV15; 7 bases match TRBD2. Looked up from germline, CDR1 is LNHNV and CDR2 is YYDKDF (reference sequence). Trimming took 5 bases from V and 0 from J; bases not matched to a gene: 1. The CDR3 has 13 residues. The CDR3: CATSGDYSYEQYF. CDR3 sequence (DNA): TGTGCCACCAGCGGGGACTACTCCTACGAGCAGTACTTC.

The chain links TRBV5-1 to TRBJ2-7; 8 positions match TRBD1. In germline, CDR1 is SGHRS, CDR2 YFSETQ. J gave up 3 bases and V 4 bases, and 15 bases lay outside the gene matches. The CDR3 runs 17 residues. The CDR3 DNA reads TGCGCCAGCAGCCAACTCAACCTTAGGACAGGGAGCTACGAGCAGTACTTC. Amino acids: CASSQLNLRTGSYEQYF.

J is TRBJ2-2 and V is TRBV7-3; 10 bases align to TRBD1. V lost 0 bases and J lost 6; bases outside the gene matches: 7. The germline gives CDR1 SGHTA, CDR2 FQGTGA. The length of the CDR3 is 17 residues. This CDR3 is CASSLTNLGTGAGELFF. The CDR3 DNA reads TGTGCCAGCAGCTTAACAAATTTAGGGACAGGGGCCGGGGAGCTGTTTTTT.

V gene TRBV24-1 combines with J gene TRBJ1-5; D gene unclear. Germline V lookup: CDR1 KGHDR, CDR2 SFDVKD. V shed 2 bases and J shed 7 bases, with 14 bases lying between them. This CDR3 comprises 15 residues. The CDR3 DNA reads as TGTGCCACCAGTGATTCTCGCACCCCCAGGCAGCCCCAGCATTTT. It translates to CATSDSRTPRQPQHF.